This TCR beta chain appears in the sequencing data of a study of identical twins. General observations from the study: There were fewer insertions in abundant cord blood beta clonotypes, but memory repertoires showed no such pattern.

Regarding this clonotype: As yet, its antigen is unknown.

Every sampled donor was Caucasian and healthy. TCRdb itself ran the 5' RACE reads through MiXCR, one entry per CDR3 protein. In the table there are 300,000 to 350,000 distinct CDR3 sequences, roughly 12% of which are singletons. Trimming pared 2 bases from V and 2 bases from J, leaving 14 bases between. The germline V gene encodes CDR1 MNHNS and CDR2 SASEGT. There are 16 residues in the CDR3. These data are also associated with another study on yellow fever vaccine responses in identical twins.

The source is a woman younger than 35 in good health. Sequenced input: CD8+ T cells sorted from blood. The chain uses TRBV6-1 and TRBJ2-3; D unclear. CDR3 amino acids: CASSERRVGNTDTQYF. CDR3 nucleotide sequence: TGTGCCAGCAGTGAACGCCGGGTTGGTAACACAGATACGCAGTATTTT.